Included here is one TCR beta chain sequence, with context. What it binds is not known. TCRdb itself ran the RT-PCR reads through MiXCR, one entry per CDR3 protein. The sample holds over 750,000 distinct CDR3 sequences, 21% seen once. This CDR3 has 15 amino acids. Trimming stripped 5 bases from V and 3 bases from J, with 17 bases between. Germline assignment: CDR1 SEHNR and CDR2 FQNEAQ (reference sequence). The sample is drawn from a study of response to subunit inactivated influenza vaccine. General observations from the study: Each seasonal influenza vaccination recruits few new T cells, the authors suggested.

Specimen: PBMCs from blood, collected around 5 days after vaccination. This sequence joins TRBV7-9 and TRBJ2-7; TRBD1 might be the D (6 bases). This TCR was sampled from a man over 45 who received an inactivated influenza vaccine. CDR3: CASSPQDRGSYEQYF. Here the CDR3 DNA reads TGTGCCAGCAGCCCGCAGGATAGGGGGAGCTACGAGCAGTACTTC.